This TCR beta chain comes out of a study of blood T cells in healthy people across ages. The CDR3 loop spans 13 amino acids. Combining a sample-barcoded 5' primer with a J-beta primer mix, a second PCR ran for 7 to 11 cycles. The yield of each sample was at least 3 million CDR3-containing paired-end reads. In TCRdb, the 5' RACE reads were re-called with MiXCR into one record per CDR3 protein. The sample carries hundreds of thousands of distinct CDR3 sequences, 20% to 25% recorded once. The sample was also linked to a second study, of T cells of mothers and their children.

This clonotype was sampled from a boy younger than 18 in good health. The chain links TRBV12-3 or TRBV12-4 to TRBJ2-5; unclear D gene. The DNA matches TRBJ2-7 better at its end, which makes the J call doubtful. Sequencing was done on a sample of blood. The CDR3 loop is CASSSSDNYEQYF. In DNA, the CDR3 is TGTGCCAGCAGTTCGAGCGACAACTACGAGCAGTACTTC.